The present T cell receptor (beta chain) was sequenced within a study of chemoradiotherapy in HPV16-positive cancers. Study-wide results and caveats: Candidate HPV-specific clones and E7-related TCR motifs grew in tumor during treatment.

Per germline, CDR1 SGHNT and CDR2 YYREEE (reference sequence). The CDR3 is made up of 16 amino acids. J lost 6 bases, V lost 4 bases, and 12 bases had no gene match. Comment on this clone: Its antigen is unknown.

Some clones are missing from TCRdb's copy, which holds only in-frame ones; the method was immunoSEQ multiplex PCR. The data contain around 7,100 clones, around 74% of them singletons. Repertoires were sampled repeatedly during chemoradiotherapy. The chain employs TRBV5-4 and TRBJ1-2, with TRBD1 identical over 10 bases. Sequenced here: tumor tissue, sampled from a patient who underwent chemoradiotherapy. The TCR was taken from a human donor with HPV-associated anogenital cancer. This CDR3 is CASSPGRGTGVNGYTF. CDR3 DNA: TGTGCCAGCAGCCCCGGGCGCGGGACAGGGGTAAATGGCTACACCTTC.